The present T cell receptor (beta chain) was sequenced within a study of CD8+CD57+ T cells in acquired aplastic anemia. Genomic DNA was employed as the template in profiling TCR beta VDJ and CDR3. Using its own MiXCR run on the reads, TCRdb lists one record per CDR3 protein. The sample has under 150,000 distinct CDR3 sequences, less than 45% seen once. In its sample, this clonotype was seen many times. This clonotype was obtained from a human donor in good health, serving as a control. The sequenced sample was sorted CD4+, CD8+, or CD8+CD57+ T cells (not recorded which) from PBMCs.

CDR3 nucleotide sequence: TGTGCCAGCAGCCAAGCCGGGACAGGGAATTCACCCCTCCACTTT. Amino acid sequence: CASSQAGTGNSPLHF. The chain joins TRBV3-1 to TRBJ1-6; the match to TRBD1 covers 9 bases. From germline, CDR1 is LGHDT and CDR2 YNNKEL (reference sequence). The CDR3 totals 15 residues. V lost 1 base and J lost 7; bases outside the gene matches: 2.